This passage covers 9 T cell receptor beta chains from one sample sequenced in a study of shared clonotypes between healthy human individuals. CD45RO-negative, CCR7-positively selected cells formed the naive CD8 fraction, excluding terminally differentiated effector memory CD45RA+ cells. The table came from immunoSEQ multiplex PCR; TCRdb's copy has only in-frame clones and leaves some out. Among hundreds of thousands of clones, 80% to 95% were seen once, and the ten largest hold 24%. The sample consisted of naive CD8+ T cells sorted from blood. Receptor source: a man aged 25 to 45 in good health.

This chain uses TRBV27 with TRBJ2-7; 14 nucleotides match TRBD2. This CDR3 has 16 amino acids. From germline, CDR1 is MNHEY and CDR2 SMNVEV (reference sequence). After removal of 5 bases from V and 0 bases from J, the junction contained 3 bases not matched to a gene. CDR3 in amino acids: CASSPGLAGGSYEQYF. The DNA for the CDR3 is TGTGCCAGCAGTCCCGGACTAGCGGGGGGCTCCTACGAGCAGTACTTC.

This chain connects TRBV7-9 to TRBJ2-7; the match to TRBD1 covers 9 bases. Trimming removed 4 bases from V and 4 bases from J; junction bases left unmatched: 2. In germline, CDR1 is SEHNR, CDR2 FQNEAQ (reference sequence). The CDR3 sequence is 13 residues long. The CDR3 here is CASSSQGAYEQYF. The CDR3 DNA is TGTGCCAGCAGCTCACAGGGGGCTTACGAGCAGTACTTC. The full variable domain, in which reference TRBV7-9 and TRBJ2-7 provide the parts outside the CDR3, is DTGVSQNPRHKITKRGQNVTFRCDPISEHNRLYWYRQTLGQGPEFLTYFQNEAQLEKSRLLSDRFSAERPKGSFSTLEIQRTEQGDSAMYLCASSSQGAYEQYFGPGTRLTVT.

With respect to this clone: This CDR3 is also generated by other DNA sequences in the sample. The J gene is TRBJ1-1, the V gene TRBV11-2, with 7 positions matching TRBD1. Germline loops: CDR1 SGHAT, CDR2 FQNNGV. V lost 2 bases, J lost 2 bases, and 2 bases stayed unmatched. The CDR3 totals 14 residues. The CDR3 region is CASSLRGRNTEAFF. DNA of the CDR3: TGTGCCAGCAGCTTAAGGGGGCGAAACACTGAAGCTTTCTTT.

The J gene is TRBJ2-1, the V gene TRBV27; D call uncertain. CDR1 and CDR2 from the germline V gene are MNHEY and SMNVEV (reference sequence). The CDR3 consists of 17 residues. Trimming pared 6 bases from V and 4 bases from J, leaving 22 bases between. The CDR3 nucleotides are TGTGCCAGCAGCCCAACCTACTCATCCGACAATTACAATGAGCAGTTCTTC. It encodes CASSPTYSSDNYNEQFF.

The chain carries TRBV5-6 and TRBJ2-7; D unresolved. CDR1 is SGHDT, CDR2 YYEEEE, per germline. The CDR3 is 15 amino acids. The V end lost 4 bases, the J end lost 0 bases, and 14 bases lay between the germline ends. CDR3 nucleotide sequence: TGTGCCAGCAGCAAAGAGGCCTGGAACTCCTACGAGCAGTACTTC. Its protein is CASSKEAWNSYEQYF.

The chain employs TRBV27 and TRBJ1-2; TRBD1 might be the D (6 bases). Per the germline V gene, CDR1 is MNHEY and CDR2 is SMNVEV (reference sequence). The CDR3 is 18 amino acids. The V end lost 6 bases, the J end lost 0 bases, and 23 bases lay between the germline ends. CDR3 DNA sequence: TGTGCCAGCAGCTCGACGGGGGGCACTGTTTGGGCTAACTATGGCTACACCTTC. Its translation is CASSSTGGTVWANYGYTF.

The rearrangement uses TRBV5-6 and TRBJ2-1; D may be TRBD2 (5 bases). V lost 2 bases to trimming and J lost 8 bases, with 14 bases between them. The CDR3 is 14 amino acids. CDR1 is SGHDT and CDR2 is YYEEEE in the germline V gene. CDR3 DNA: TGTGCCAGCAGCTTCTTGGAGGCCTCGGATGAGCAGTTCTTC. Amino acid sequence: CASSFLEASDEQFF.

The rearrangement uses TRBV5-1 and TRBJ2-7, with 9 bases identical to TRBD2. Trimming removed 3 bases from V and 4 bases from J; junction bases left unmatched: 8. The CDR3 contains 15 residues. Germline V gene data show CDR1 as SGHRS and CDR2 as YFSETQ. This chain's CDR3 is CASSYTSGRIYEQYF. The CDR3 DNA reads TGCGCCAGCAGCTATACTAGCGGGCGTATTTACGAGCAGTACTTC.

The genes are TRBV4-1 and TRBJ2-7; D is possibly TRBD1 (5 bases). V dropped 2 bases and J dropped 4 bases, with 12 bases sitting between them. CDR1 is MGHRA, CDR2 YSYEKL, per germline. The CDR3 length is 14 residues. CDR3 loop: CASSQSKTAYEQYF. The CDR3, as DNA: TGCGCCAGCAGCCAATCGAAGACAGCATACGAGCAGTACTTC.